These 30 T cell receptor beta chains came from one sample sequenced in a study of CD8+ T cells in alopecia areata. The treatment is: oral pan-JAK inhibitor, 5-10 mg twice daily. TCR sequencing used cDNA made by reverse transcription of extracted RNA. Libraries were prepared by immunoSEQ multiplex PCR; TCRdb keeps only in-frame clonotypes and omits some of them. Altogether over 100,000 clones are present, more than 45% being singletons, with the ten largest covering 0.46%. The sample here was CD4+ T cells sorted from blood, taken at week 4, from a patient treated with tofacitinib. All receptors derive from a human donor with alopecia areata.

This clone was found a few times. The chain links TRBV27 to TRBJ1-2; TRBD1 agrees at 8 bases. Germline V gives CDR1 MNHEY, CDR2 SMNVEV (reference sequence). V shed 6 bases, J shed 5 bases, and the junction held 17 bases outside the gene matches. The CDR3 length is 17 residues. Here the CDR3 DNA reads TGTGCCAGCAGGCCGGGATATGAACAGGGGGTCCTTTATGGCTACACCTTC. The encoded protein is CASRPGYEQGVLYGYTF.

In this sample, this clone turned up a few times. V is TRBV9 and J is TRBJ2-1; D gene ambiguous. V lost 0 bases and J 6 bases, leaving 13 bases between the germline ends. Germline CDR1 reads SGDLS; CDR2 reads YYNGEE. This CDR3 is 15 amino acids long. In DNA form, the CDR3 reads TGTGCCAGCAGCGTAGAGCCGGACCCGGCCAATGAGCAGTTCTTC. Its translation is CASSVEPDPANEQFF.

This clone was detected a few times. The chain combines TRBV28 with TRBJ1-4; 9 nucleotides agree with TRBD1. Per germline, CDR1 MDHEN and CDR2 SYDVKM. The CDR3 covers 13 residues. V shed 4 bases and J 8 bases; nucleotides not matched to a gene: 2. CDR3 nucleotide sequence: TGTGCCAGCAGTTCGACAGGGGGGGAAAAACTGTTTTTT. Its protein product is CASSSTGGEKLFF.

This chain connects TRBV30 to TRBJ1-6, with D tentatively TRBD1 (5 bases). The CDR3 consists of 15 residues. Per germline, CDR1 GTSNPN and CDR2 SVGIG (reference sequence). The V end was cut by 3 bases, the J end by 7 bases, with 16 bases between. The CDR3 spells CAWSDGLRGNSPLHF. The CDR3 DNA reads as TGTGCCTGGAGCGACGGTCTTCGGGGGAATTCACCCCTCCACTTT.

The gene calls are TRBV25-1 and TRBJ1-2; D might be TRBD1 (6 bases). The V gene's germline CDR1 is MGHDK and CDR2 SYGVNS. V was cut by 3 bases and J by 4 bases, with 15 bases left in between. This CDR3 is 15 amino acids long. The CDR3 region is CASSESGGAGYGYTF. The CDR3 DNA reads as TGTGCCAGCAGTGAGTCTGGGGGCGCGGGCTATGGCTACACCTTC.

This clone appeared a single time. The chain couples TRBV6-1 to TRBJ1-5; D unclear. CDR1 is MNHNS, CDR2 SASEGT, per germline. The CDR3 covers 13 residues. Trimming shortened V by 4 bases and J by 5 bases, and 9 bases separated the two germline ends. The CDR3 DNA reads TGTGCCAGCAGTGTTCGATTCGATCAGCCCCAGCATTTT. It is translated as CASSVRFDQPQHF.

J is TRBJ2-2 and V is TRBV7-7, with D maybe TRBD1 (6 bases). Germline V gives CDR1 SSHAT, CDR2 FNYEAQ (reference sequence). This CDR3 is built from 13 residues. Trimming removed 1 base at V and 14 bases at J, with 14 bases between. CDR3: CASSLGTRTELFF. The DNA of the CDR3 is TGTGCCAGCAGCTTAGGGACCCGGACAGAACTGTTTTTT.

This clone was found once. This sequence joins TRBV30 and TRBJ2-4; tentatively, D is TRBD2 (6 bases). The length of the CDR3 is 14 residues. Germline CDR1 GTSNPN, CDR2 SVGIG (reference sequence). The ends were cut back, 5 bases at V and 4 bases at J, with 15 bases in the middle. In nucleotides, the CDR3 is TGTGCCTGGGACCCCGGGACTCGGAAAAACATTCAGTACTTC. Amino acid sequence: CAWDPGTRKNIQYF.

The V gene is TRBV4-1, the J gene TRBJ2-2, with TRBD2 identical over 13 bases. This CDR3 is 16 amino acids long. The trim removed 4 bases at V and 7 bases at J, leaving 6 bases unmatched. The germline V gene has CDR1 MGHRA and CDR2 YSYEKL. CDR3 residues: CASSLTSGRAHGELFF. For the CDR3, the DNA is TGCGCCAGCAGCCTCACTAGCGGGAGGGCCCACGGGGAGCTGTTTTTT.

The chain employs TRBV5-1 and TRBJ2-1; 12 bases fit TRBD1. The CDR3 consists of 13 residues. After removal of 7 bases from V and 9 bases from J, the junction contained 5 bases not matched to a gene. Germline loops: CDR1 SGHRS, CDR2 YFSETQ. CDR3 nucleotides: TGCGCCAGCGCCGGGACAGGGGGCGGTGAGCAGTTCTTC. Its translation is CASAGTGGGEQFF.

The table lists this clone with a count of one. This sequence joins TRBV6-5 and TRBJ1-4; TRBD1 matches 10 bases. The CDR3 is made up of 13 amino acids. Germline loops: CDR1 MNHEY, CDR2 SVGAGI. The V segment lost 10 bases and the J segment 7 bases; nucleotides outside the gene matches: 6. The CDR3 DNA is TGTGCCACCCGGACAGGGGGAAGTGAAAAACTGTTTTTT. As protein: CATRTGGSEKLFF.

This clone appeared a few times. No DNA is shown, since the ends of the CDR3 on it are uncertain; the CDR3 is the one TCRdb lists. V and J are TRBV19 and TRBJ2-2. The germline CDR1 and CDR2 sequences are LNHDA and SQIVND (reference sequence). The CDR3 has 12 residues if both end residues are counted. The CDR3 region is CASATSGRELFF.

This clone has just a few counts. The chain combines TRBV4-2 with TRBJ2-3; 9 bases line up with TRBD2. V shed 4 bases and J 4 bases; nucleotides not matched to a gene: 12. The CDR3 sequence is 17 residues long. Germline V gives CDR1 LGHNA, CDR2 YNFKEQ. CDR3 in DNA: TGTGCCAGCAGCCCAAGTGAGGCGGGGGGGCCCGCAGATACGCAGTATTTT. Protein sequence: CASSPSEAGGPADTQYF.

As DNA, the CDR3 is TGTGCCTGGAGTAAGAGGGCTAGCAATCAGCCCCAGCATTTT. It is translated as CAWSKRASNQPQHF. This chain uses TRBV30 with TRBJ1-5, with unresolved D. Trimming took off 2 bases at V and 0 bases at J, with 8 bases between the two ends. The length of the CDR3 is 14 residues. In germline, CDR1 is GTSNPN, CDR2 SVGIG (reference sequence).

The CDR3 sequence is CASSLSRGASDTQYF. Written as DNA, the CDR3 is TGTGCCAGCAGCTTATCCCGGGGAGCTTCAGATACGCAGTATTTT. The chain is built from TRBV7-2 and TRBJ2-3, with TRBD2 as a possible D gene (5 bases). Trimming took off 2 bases at V and 4 bases at J, with 13 bases between the two ends. The length of the CDR3 is 15 residues. Germline V gene sequence: CDR1 SGHTA, CDR2 FQGNSA.

V gene TRBV6-1 combines with J gene TRBJ2-7; no firm D call. The CDR3 covers 12 residues. Deletions cut 3 bases from V and 3 bases from J, with 6 bases between. The germline V gene has CDR1 MNHNS and CDR2 SASEGT. CDR3 DNA sequence: TGTGCCAGCAGTGAGATCCTCTACGAGCAGTACTTC. Residues: CASSEILYEQYF.

The chain employs TRBV6-5 and TRBJ1-1; 7 bases match TRBD1. Germline V gene data show CDR1 as MNHEY and CDR2 as SVGAGI. Unmatched junction bases numbered 11, after V lost 6 bases and J lost 4 bases. The CDR3 is 15 residues long. The CDR3 nucleotides read TGTGCCAGCAGCCCCGGAGGGGGCAAGGGCACTGAAGCTTTCTTT. Translating gives CASSPGGGKGTEAFF.

V usage is TRBV29-1 and J usage is TRBJ1-3; no clear D. The germline V and J ends were trimmed by 6 bases and 0 bases, with 12 bases remaining between them. Germline assignment: CDR1 SQVTM and CDR2 ANQGSEA. The CDR3 has 14 residues. The CDR3 bases are TGCAGCGTGTCCCACAGTTTCTCTGGAAACACCATATATTTT. The encoded protein is CSVSHSFSGNTIYF. The full variable domain, with the rest looked up from reference TRBV29-1 and TRBJ1-3, is SAVISQKPSRDICQRGTSLTIQCQVDSQVTMMFWYRQQPGQSLTLIATANQGSEATYESGFVIDKFPISRPNLTFSTLTVSNMSPEDSSIYLCSVSHSFSGNTIYFGEGSWLTVV.

This clone was seen at least ten times. Other DNA sequences in the sample encode the same CDR3. V gene TRBV11-2 combines with J gene TRBJ1-1; no clear D gene. This CDR3 has 14 residues. V shed 0 bases and J shed 5 bases, with 10 bases lying between them. CDR1 and CDR2 (germline): SGHAT, FQNNGV. In nucleotides, the CDR3 is TGTGCCAGCAGCTTAGAACAGTCAGGTACTGAAGCTTTCTTT. Translation gives CASSLEQSGTEAFF. Full variable domain (remainder filled in from reference TRBV11-2 and TRBJ1-1): EAGVAQSPRYKIIEKRQSVAFWCNPISGHATLYWYQQILGQGPKLLIQFQNNGVVDDSQLPKDRFSAERLKGVDSTLKIQPAKLEDSAVYLCASSLEQSGTEAFFGQGTRLTVV.

The chain joins TRBV6-1 to TRBJ1-1, with D maybe TRBD1 (6 bases). Germline CDR1 MNHNS, CDR2 SASEGT. Trimming removed 6 bases at V and 1 base at J, with 9 bases between. This CDR3 region has 13 residues. This CDR3 is CASSRQENTEAFF. The CDR3 DNA reads TGTGCCAGCAGCAGACAGGAGAACACTGAAGCTTTCTTT.

The chain employs TRBV5-1 and TRBJ1-2; 11 nucleotides match TRBD1. The V gene's germline CDR1 is SGHRS and CDR2 YFSETQ. V shed 0 bases and J 1 base; nucleotides not matched to a gene: 8. The CDR3 is 18 residues long. The CDR3 reads CASSLARTGGFNNYGYTF. The CDR3 region has the DNA TGCGCCAGCAGCTTGGCCAGGACAGGGGGCTTCAATAACTATGGCTACACCTTC.

As regards this clone: The junction departs from germline at one end; a sequencing error may be responsible. The same CDR3 arises from other DNA sequences in this sample as well. The chain carries TRBV7-7 and TRBJ2-6, with D possibly called TRBD1 or TRBD2 (5 bases each). Germline V gene lookup returns CDR1 SSHAT and CDR2 FNYEAQ (reference sequence). The CDR3 spans 16 residues. This CDR3 is CASSLGPSSGANVLTF. DNA for the CDR3: TGTGCTAGCAGCCTGGGACCGTCCTCTGGGGCCAACGTCCTGACTTTC.

The rearrangement joins TRBV4-1 to TRBJ1-2; D gene ambiguous. The CDR3 runs to 17 residues. Germline CDR1 MGHRA, CDR2 YSYEKL. Trimming took off 0 bases at V and 6 bases at J, with 20 bases between the two ends. The CDR3 nucleotides are TGCGCCAGCAGCCAAGATACCCCCCACGGCCGATATGATGGCTACACCTTC. This codes for CASSQDTPHGRYDGYTF.

The genes are TRBV29-1 and TRBJ2-3; 8 bases match TRBD2. The J segment lost 2 bases and the V segment lost 4 bases, leaving 2 bases of the junction unmatched. The CDR3 runs to 13 residues. Germline CDR1 SQVTM, CDR2 ANQGSEA. The CDR3 sequence: CSVVLAVTDTQYF. Written as DNA, the CDR3 is TGCAGCGTTGTACTAGCGGTCACAGATACGCAGTATTTT.

The chain joins TRBV2 to TRBJ1-1; tentative D call: TRBD1 (6 bases). Deletions cut 3 bases from V and 7 bases from J, with 15 bases between. Germline lookup yields CDR1 SNHLY and CDR2 FYNNEI. The CDR3 length is 14 residues. The CDR3 is CASSETGAHGEAFF. Written as DNA, the CDR3 is TGTGCCAGCAGTGAGACGGGGGCGCACGGTGAAGCTTTCTTT.

The rearrangement joins TRBV9 to TRBJ2-3; 12 bases are a match to TRBD2. Per the germline V gene, CDR1 is SGDLS and CDR2 is YYNGEE. After removal of 3 bases from V and 2 bases from J, the junction contained 4 bases not matched to a gene. The CDR3 runs 16 residues. As DNA, the CDR3 is TGTGCCAGCAGCGCGCCTAGCGGGAGGGTCACAGATACGCAGTATTTT. Its protein is CASSAPSGRVTDTQYF.

The chain is built from TRBV29-1 and TRBJ2-7; 10 nucleotides align to TRBD1. The CDR3 loop spans 14 amino acids. V dropped 3 bases and J dropped 3; count of bases not matched to a gene: 5. Germline V gene data show CDR1 as SQVTM and CDR2 as ANQGSEA. This CDR3 reads CSVDNGQGGYEQYF. The CDR3 bases are TGCAGCGTTGACAATGGACAGGGGGGCTACGAGCAGTACTTC.

The chain couples TRBV6-1 to TRBJ1-5, with D perhaps matching TRBD1 (6 bases). V lost 7 bases, J lost 5 bases, and 12 bases lay in between. The CDR3 has 13 amino acids. Germline lookup yields CDR1 MNHNS and CDR2 SASEGT. For the CDR3, the DNA is TGTGCCAGCACCAGGGGAGGGGATCAGCCCCAGCATTTT. Amino acid sequence: CASTRGGDQPQHF.

This clone was detected only once. The J gene is TRBJ1-2, the V gene TRBV29-1; perhaps TRBD1 as D (6 bases). The CDR3 runs to 13 residues. Germline loops: CDR1 SQVTM, CDR2 ANQGSEA. Trimming took off 3 bases at V and 5 bases at J, with 13 bases between the two ends. The CDR3 sequence is CSVDVQGRYGYTF. DNA of the CDR3: TGCAGCGTTGACGTTCAGGGGAGGTATGGCTACACCTTC. The complete variable domain, with remaining parts taken from reference TRBV29-1 and TRBJ1-2, reads SAVISQKPSRDICQRGTSLTIQCQVDSQVTMMFWYRQQPGQSLTLIATANQGSEATYESGFVIDKFPISRPNLTFSTLTVSNMSPEDSSIYLCSVDVQGRYGYTFGSGTRLTVV.

This clone was seen once. This CDR3 is CAWDTFPRGNQPQHF. CDR3 sequence (DNA): TGTGCCTGGGACACTTTCCCGCGGGGCAATCAGCCCCAGCATTTT. This chain links TRBV30 with TRBJ1-5; D is unresolved. The V end was cut by 5 bases, the J end by 2 bases, with 16 bases between. This CDR3 spans 15 amino acids. Per the germline V gene, CDR1 is GTSNPN and CDR2 is SVGIG (reference sequence).